These 5 T cell receptor beta chains originate from one sample sequenced in a study of cytomegalovirus exposure and HLA in healthy donors. Here immunoSEQ multiplex PCR was the method, and the copy in TCRdb shows in-frame clones only, minus some. The sample shows 220,000 or so clones, 75% to 95% of them seen only once. Specimen: PBMCs. The receptor set was obtained from a young woman in good health and CMV-seronegative.

The chain carries TRBV27 and TRBJ2-1, with a tentative D call TRBD1 (6 bases). Germline V gene lookup returns CDR1 MNHEY and CDR2 SMNVEV (reference sequence). Trimming took 6 bases from V and 6 from J, leaving 15 bases between them. This CDR3 contains 14 residues. The CDR3 region has the DNA TGTGCCAGCAGCCTACAGGGTGCCCCCAATGAGCAGTTCTTC. This translates into CASSLQGAPNEQFF.

This chain connects TRBV6-1 to TRBJ2-3, with TRBD2 identical over 10 bases. The junction had 7 bases not matched to a gene; V was cut back by 0 bases and J by 4 bases. CDR1 is MNHNS and CDR2 is SASEGT in the germline V gene. CDR3 size: 17 residues. CDR3 DNA: TGTGCCAGCAGTGAAGCTAGCGGGAGGAGGTCGGCAGATACGCAGTATTTT. Encoded protein: CASSEASGRRSADTQYF.

The J gene is TRBJ2-2, the V gene TRBV2, with TRBD1 matching 12 bases. Per the germline V gene, CDR1 is SNHLY and CDR2 is FYNNEI. The CDR3 contains 17 residues. The junction had 6 bases not matched to a gene; V was cut back by 5 bases and J by 2 bases. The CDR3 DNA sequence: TGTGCCAGCAGTTCCGGGACAGGGGGCGGTAACACCGGGGAGCTGTTTTTT. It codes for CASSSGTGGGNTGELFF.

The rearrangement uses TRBV5-1 and TRBJ2-5, with 7 bases lining up with TRBD2. Per the germline V gene, CDR1 is SGHRS and CDR2 is YFSETQ. This CDR3 has 14 residues. The trim removed 1 base at V and 3 bases at J, leaving 3 bases unmatched. The CDR3 bases are TGCGCCAGCAGCTTGTCCGGGAGGAAAGAGACCCAGTACTTC. This codes for CASSLSGRKETQYF.

To note about this clone: A read error may produce the germline difference seen at one junction end. The J gene is TRBJ2-7, the V gene TRBV4-1; a possible D gene is TRBD1 (6 bases). CDR1 is MGHRA and CDR2 is YSYEKL in the germline V gene. The CDR3 covers 16 residues. The chain's CDR3 is CASSQGGDTITYGQYF. The CDR3 coding sequence is TGCGCCAGCAGCCAAGGAGGGGACACCATAACCTACGGGCAGTACTTC.